This is a list of T cell receptor beta chains from one sample in a study of HIV-infected children after antiretroviral therapy interruption. TCRdb processed the 3' RACE reads anew with MiXCR; each CDR3 protein has one entry. This sample has around 40,000 distinct CDR3 sequences, with over 6.5% found just once. Sample: CD45RA+ CD4+ T cells from PBMCs, pooled from several time points, taken from a donor given antiretroviral therapy, either interrupted or continuous. Source of these receptors: a pool of human donors with HIV. Each CDR3 is given with its conserved first and last residue. D genes are given only for firm matches. Size values are once, few and many counts, or a class for expanded clones, and some rows have none.

TRBJ2-5,TRBV18,many,-,TGTGCCAGCTCACCACCCGGGTTGGAGACCCAGTACTTC,CASSPPGLETQYF
TRBJ2-7,TRBV6-5,many,-,TGTGCCAGCAGTGGCAGACATCGGTTGTTCTACGAGCAGTACTTC,CASSGRHRLFYEQYF
TRBJ2-1,TRBV20-1,many,-,TGCAGTGCTAGAGGTCCGTTAGCTCGGTACAATGAGCAGTTCTTC,CSARGPLARYNEQFF
TRBJ2-7,TRBV28,many,TRBD2,TGTGCCAGCAGGGGGACTAGCGGGACCATGGAGCAGTACTTC,CASRGTSGTMEQYF
TRBJ2-1,TRBV20-1,many,TRBD2,TGCAGTGCTAAGAAACTAGCGGGAGAAGGGTCCTACAATGAGCAGTTCTTC,CSAKKLAGEGSYNEQFF
TRBJ2-7,TRBV24-1,many,-,TGTGCCACCAGTGCCCAGGGGTCAAAGGACTACGAGCAGTACTTC,CATSAQGSKDYEQYF
TRBJ2-7,TRBV6-1,-,-,TGTGCCAGCAGTCGGGTACCCTCCTACGAGCAGTACTTC,CASSRVPSYEQYF
TRBJ2-5,TRBV7-6,medium-sized,TRBD2,TGTGCCAGCACCGTGACTAGCGGGCACCCCGGGACCCAGTACTTC,CASTVTSGHPGTQYF
TRBJ1-5,TRBV4-3,many,-,TGCGCCAGCAGCAGATCAACTAGCAATCAGCCCCAGCATTTT,CASSRSTSNQPQHF
TRBJ2-7,TRBV10-1,many,-,TGTGCCAGCAGTGAGGACTGGGGCCTCTATGAACAGTACTTC,CASSEDWGLYEQYF
TRBJ2-2,TRBV24-1,-,-,TGTGCCACCAGTGATCTGCGGAACACCGGGGAGCTGTTTTTT,CATSDLRNTGELFF
TRBJ1-2,TRBV7-2,few,-,TGTGCCAGCAGCCCCAGCCCCTACCCGGAGTTGTATCTCAACTATGGCTACACCTTC,CASSPSPYPELYLNYGYTF
TRBJ1-6,TRBV20-1,-,-,TGCAGTGCTAGGGGACAACATAATTCACCCCTCCACTTT,CSARGQHNSPLHF
TRBJ2-5,TRBV18,many,-,TGTGCCAGCTCGCCCAGGCAACAAGAGACCCAGTACTTC,CASSPRQQETQYF
TRBJ2-1,TRBV19,many,TRBD1,TGTGCCAGTAGTGCCCGACAGGGGACAACTCGCAATGAGCAGTTCTTC,CASSARQGTTRNEQFF
TRBJ2-7,TRBV2,many,TRBD1,TGTGCCAGCAGTGAGCGGCAGGGGGCGCGGAGGGAGTACTTC,CASSERQGARREYF
TRBJ2-2,TRBV7-2,many,TRBD1,TGTGCCAGCAGCTCCGCGCTAGGGACAGAAACCGGGGAGCTGTTTTTT,CASSSALGTETGELFF
TRBJ2-3,TRBV7-2,-,-,TGTGCCAGCAAAAAATTCAGGGGCGAGGCAGATACGCAGTATTTT,CASKKFRGEADTQYF